The rows below give T cell receptor beta chains drawn from one sample of a study of control samples from healthy donors and cancer patients. The table came from immunoSEQ multiplex PCR; TCRdb's copy has only in-frame clones and leaves some out. The table has about 140,000 clones, about 89% seen once; the top ten hold 5.5% to 7.5%. The source material was blood. These receptors all stem from a man between 18 and 35 years old in good health. Each CDR3 is given with its conserved first and last residue.

>TRBV7-9|TRBJ1-5
CASSGTVWNNQPQHF
>TRBV10-3|TRBJ1-1
CAISEGRNTEAFF
>TRBV14|TRBJ1-6
CASSTLSNSPLHF
>TRBV30|TRBJ2-5
CAWSSPGTQYF
>TRBV2|TRBJ2-1
CASTRQDRVREFF
>TRBV21-1|TRBJ2-5
CASHARGPSETQYF
>TRBV10-3|TRBJ1-5
CAISEKGQLKNQPQHF
>TRBV27|TRBJ2-5
CASSLSGTGGETQYF
>TRBV5-5|TRBJ1-4
CASSGTRVLEKLFF
>TRBV27|TRBJ1-2
CASSFQGGSAGYTF
>TRBV7-9|TRBJ1-1
CASSLLDRGTNEAFF
>TRBV6-2/TRBV6-3|TRBJ1-5
CASSPEEGKHQPQHF
>TRBV6-5|TRBJ2-7
CASSSSIRGNEQYF
>TRBV9|TRBJ1-3
CASSVAPGSSGNTIYF
>TRBV6-1|TRBJ1-2
CASSFLIQNGYTF
>TRBV28|TRBJ1-3
CASSLSGSQGNTIYF
>TRBV7-9|TRBJ2-5
CASSLAIGTMDETQYF
>TRBV5-4|TRBJ2-7
CASSLALQGVLYEQYF
>TRBV7-2|TRBJ1-4
CASTPNGGIGEKLFF
>TRBV4-1|TRBJ1-5
CASSQGGGGEGNQPQHF
>TRBV7-2|TRBJ1-2
CASRHPGQGALGYTF
>TRBV30|TRBJ1-1
CAWSGRTGEVEAFF
>TRBV7-8|TRBJ2-3
CASSLGWSRGRGTDTQYF
>TRBV20-1|TRBJ1-1
CSASPIGYGTEAFF
>TRBV6-4|TRBJ1-5
CASSEDGQGSQPQHF
>TRBV24-1|TRBJ2-2
CATSETGTSGVGGELFF
>TRBV23-1|TRBJ2-5
CARNPTGGFQETQYF
>TRBV19|TRBJ1-2
CASSTAGQAYGYTF
>TRBV6-2/TRBV6-3|TRBJ2-7
CASSLSFGVTYEQYF
>TRBV4-1|TRBJ2-2
CASSQPLNTGELFF
>TRBV11-2|TRBJ1-2
CASSPGTGIVSGYTF
>TRBV7-8|TRBJ2-3
CASAPRRGATDTQYF
>TRBV7-2|TRBJ2-7
CASSSQRDYEQYF
>TRBV6-2/TRBV6-3|TRBJ2-1
CASSYSTSGTHYYNEQFF
>TRBV19|TRBJ1-5
CATSNGNQPQHF
>TRBV29-1|TRBJ2-4
CSADTVGNIQYF
>TRBV18|TRBJ1-1
CASSPYGGTLNTEAFF
>TRBV2|TRBJ2-7
CASSWFSSYEQYF
>TRBV5-4|TRBJ2-2
CASSAGTSGSGELFF
>TRBV19|TRBJ2-3
CASVARGRTDTQYF